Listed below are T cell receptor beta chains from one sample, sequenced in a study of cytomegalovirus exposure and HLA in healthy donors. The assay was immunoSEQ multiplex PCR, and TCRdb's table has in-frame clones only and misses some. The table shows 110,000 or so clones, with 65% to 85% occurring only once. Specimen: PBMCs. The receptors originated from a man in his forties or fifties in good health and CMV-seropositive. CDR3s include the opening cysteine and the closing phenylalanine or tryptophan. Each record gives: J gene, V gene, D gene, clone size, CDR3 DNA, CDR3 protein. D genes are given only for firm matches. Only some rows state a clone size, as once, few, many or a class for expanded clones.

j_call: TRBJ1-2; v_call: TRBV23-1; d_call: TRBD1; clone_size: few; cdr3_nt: TGCGCCAGCAGCCAGGACAGGCTGTATGGCTACACCTTC; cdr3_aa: CASSQDRLYGYTF
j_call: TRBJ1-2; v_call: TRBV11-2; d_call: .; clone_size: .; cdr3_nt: TGTGCCAGCAGCTTAGATCAGGGGCAGGGAGCTTATGGCTACACCTTC; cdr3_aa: CASSLDQGQGAYGYTF
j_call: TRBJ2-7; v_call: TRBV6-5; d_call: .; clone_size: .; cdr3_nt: TGTGCCAGCAGCCCGCAGGGGGGCGAGCAGTACTTC; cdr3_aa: CASSPQGGEQYF
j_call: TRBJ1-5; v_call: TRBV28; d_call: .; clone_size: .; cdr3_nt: TGTGCCAGCACTACACACAGGGTCAGCCAGCCCCAGCATTTT; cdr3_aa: CASTTHRVSQPQHF
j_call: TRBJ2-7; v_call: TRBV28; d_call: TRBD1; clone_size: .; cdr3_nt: TGTGCCAGCAGGGGGACAGCATCCTACGAGCAGTACTTC; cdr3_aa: CASRGTASYEQYF
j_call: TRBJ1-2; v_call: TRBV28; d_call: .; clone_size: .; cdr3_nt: TGTGCCAGCAGTTTAGGACAGTATGGCTACACCTTC; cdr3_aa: CASSLGQYGYTF
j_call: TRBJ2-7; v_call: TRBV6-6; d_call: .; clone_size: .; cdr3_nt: TGTGCCAGCAGTTACCCTGGACTCTCCTACGAGCAGTACTTC; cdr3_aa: CASSYPGLSYEQYF
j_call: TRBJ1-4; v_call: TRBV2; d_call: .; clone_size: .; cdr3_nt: TGTGCCAGCAGTCCACAAGAAGAAAAACTGTTTTTT; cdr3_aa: CASSPQEEKLFF
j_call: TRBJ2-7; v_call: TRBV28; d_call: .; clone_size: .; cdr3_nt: TGTGCCAGCAGTGACCGGGAGTCAGGGAGGTACGAGCAGTACTTC; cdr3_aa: CASSDRESGRYEQYF
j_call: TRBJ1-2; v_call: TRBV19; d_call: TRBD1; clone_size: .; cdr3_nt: TGTGCCAGTAGTATCCCGGGACAGGGACTTTCTGGCTACACCTTC; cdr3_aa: CASSIPGQGLSGYTF
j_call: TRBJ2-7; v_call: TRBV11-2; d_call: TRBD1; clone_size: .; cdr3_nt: TGTGCCAGCAGCTACGGACAGGGGGTCTCCTACGAGCAGTACTTC; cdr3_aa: CASSYGQGVSYEQYF
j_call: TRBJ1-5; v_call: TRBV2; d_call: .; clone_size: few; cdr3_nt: TGTGCCAGCAGTGAAACCCCGGGGGGGGTGCCCCAGCATTTT; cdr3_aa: CASSETPGGVPQHF
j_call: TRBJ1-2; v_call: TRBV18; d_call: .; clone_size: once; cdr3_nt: TGTGCCAGCTCAGCCGCAAGGAGGTCTGATGGCTACACCTTC; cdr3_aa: CASSAARRSDGYTF
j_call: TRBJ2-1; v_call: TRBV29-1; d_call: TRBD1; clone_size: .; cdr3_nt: TGCAGCGCTGGACAGGATTCCTACAATGAGCAGTTCTTC; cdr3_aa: CSAGQDSYNEQFF
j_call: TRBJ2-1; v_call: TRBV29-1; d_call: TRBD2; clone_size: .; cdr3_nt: TGCAGCGTCGTTTCTAGCGGGAGCTCCTACAATGAGCAGTTCTTC; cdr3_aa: CSVVSSGSSYNEQFF
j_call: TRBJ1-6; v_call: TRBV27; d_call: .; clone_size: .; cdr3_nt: TGTGCCAGCACCAGGGGCACCCTTAATTCACCCCTCCACTTT; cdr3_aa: CASTRGTLNSPLHF
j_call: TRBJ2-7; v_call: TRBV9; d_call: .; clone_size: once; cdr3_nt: TGTGCCAGCAGCGCCCCGGGGGAAGAGCAGTACTTC; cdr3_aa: CASSAPGEEQYF
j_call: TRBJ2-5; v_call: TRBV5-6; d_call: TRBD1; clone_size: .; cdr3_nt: TGTGCCAGCAGCTTAGTTGGACAGGGAGGTCTTGGGACCCAGTACTTC; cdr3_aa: CASSLVGQGGLGTQYF
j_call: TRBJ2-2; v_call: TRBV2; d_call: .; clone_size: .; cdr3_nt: TGTGCCAGCTGCCCTCGGGAATTCGGAGACACCGGGGAGCTGTTTTTT; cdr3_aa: CASCPREFGDTGELFF
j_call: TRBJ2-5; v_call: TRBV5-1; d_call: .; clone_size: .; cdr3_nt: TGCGCCAGCAGCCACCAAGACCCGGGGGAGACCCAGTACTTC; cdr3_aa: CASSHQDPGETQYF
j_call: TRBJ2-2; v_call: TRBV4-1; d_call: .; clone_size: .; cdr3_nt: TGCGCCAGCAGTCGACTGGGGAACACCGGGGAGCTGTTTTTT; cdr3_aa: CASSRLGNTGELFF
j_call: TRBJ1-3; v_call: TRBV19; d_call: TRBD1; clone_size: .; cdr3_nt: TGTGCCAGTAGTATACGGACAGGGACTGGAAACACCATATATTTT; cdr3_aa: CASSIRTGTGNTIYF
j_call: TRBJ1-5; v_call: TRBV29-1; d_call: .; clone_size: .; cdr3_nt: TGCAGCGTCTCGGACAGAAACAATCAGCCCCAGCATTTT; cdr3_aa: CSVSDRNNQPQHF
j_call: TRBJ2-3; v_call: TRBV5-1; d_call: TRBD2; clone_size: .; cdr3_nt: TGCGCCAGCAGCTTGGCGGCTAGCGGGAGTGCAGATACGCAGTATTTT; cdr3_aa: CASSLAASGSADTQYF
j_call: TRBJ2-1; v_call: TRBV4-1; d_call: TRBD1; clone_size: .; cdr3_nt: TGCGCCAGCAGCCGACCCGGTCGGGACAGGCACTACAATGAGCAGTTCTTC; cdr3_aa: CASSRPGRDRHYNEQFF